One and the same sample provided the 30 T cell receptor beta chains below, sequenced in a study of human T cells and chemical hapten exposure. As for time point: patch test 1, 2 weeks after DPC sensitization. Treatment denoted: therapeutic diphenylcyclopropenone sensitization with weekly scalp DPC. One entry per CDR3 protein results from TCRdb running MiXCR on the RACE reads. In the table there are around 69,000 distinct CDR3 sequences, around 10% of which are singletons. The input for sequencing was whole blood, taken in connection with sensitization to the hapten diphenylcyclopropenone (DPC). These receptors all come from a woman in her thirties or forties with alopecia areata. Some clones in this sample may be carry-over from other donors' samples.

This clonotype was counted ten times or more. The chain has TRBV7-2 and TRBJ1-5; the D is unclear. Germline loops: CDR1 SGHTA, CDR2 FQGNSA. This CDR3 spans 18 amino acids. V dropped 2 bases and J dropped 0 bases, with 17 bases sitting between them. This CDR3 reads CASSLNQPGPYSNQPQHF. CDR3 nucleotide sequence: TGTGCCAGCAGCTTAAATCAGCCCGGACCTTATAGCAATCAGCCCCAGCATTTT.

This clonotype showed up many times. Here the CDR3 DNA reads TGTGCCAGCAGCTTATCTAGCGGGGGAAGCACAGATACGCAGTATTTT. Translated: CASSLSSGGSTDTQYF. The gene calls are TRBV7-2 and TRBJ2-3, with 10 bases matching TRBD2. The trim removed 2 bases at V and 0 bases at J, leaving 2 bases unmatched. Germline V gives CDR1 SGHTA, CDR2 FQGNSA. The CDR3 has 16 amino acids.

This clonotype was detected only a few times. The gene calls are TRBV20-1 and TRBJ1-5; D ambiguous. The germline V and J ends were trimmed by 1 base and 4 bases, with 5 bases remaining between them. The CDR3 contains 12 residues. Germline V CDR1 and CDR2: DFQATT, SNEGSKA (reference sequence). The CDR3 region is CSARAPNQPQHF. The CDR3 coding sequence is TGCAGTGCTAGAGCCCCAAATCAGCCCCAGCATTTT.

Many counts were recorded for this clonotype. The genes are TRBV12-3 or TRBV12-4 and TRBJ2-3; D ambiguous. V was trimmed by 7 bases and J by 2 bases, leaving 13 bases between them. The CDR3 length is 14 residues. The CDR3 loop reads CASTPGWLTDTQYF. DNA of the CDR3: TGTGCCAGCACTCCTGGGTGGCTCACAGATACGCAGTATTTT.

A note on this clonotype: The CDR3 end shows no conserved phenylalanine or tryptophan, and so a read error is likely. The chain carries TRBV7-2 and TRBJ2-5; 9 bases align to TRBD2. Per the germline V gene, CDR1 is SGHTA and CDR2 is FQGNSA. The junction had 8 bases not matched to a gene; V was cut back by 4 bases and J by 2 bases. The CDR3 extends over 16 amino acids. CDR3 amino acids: CASSSRGTSGQETQYL. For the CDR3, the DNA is TGTGCCAGCAGCTCGCGGGGCACTAGCGGGCAAGAGACCCAGTACCTC.

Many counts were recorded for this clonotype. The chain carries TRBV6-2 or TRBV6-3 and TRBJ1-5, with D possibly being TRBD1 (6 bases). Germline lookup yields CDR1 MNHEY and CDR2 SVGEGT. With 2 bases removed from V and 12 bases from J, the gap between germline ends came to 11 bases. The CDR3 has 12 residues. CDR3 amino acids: CASSYEGGSQHF. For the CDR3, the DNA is TGTGCCAGCAGTTACGAGGGGGGTAGCCAGCATTTT.

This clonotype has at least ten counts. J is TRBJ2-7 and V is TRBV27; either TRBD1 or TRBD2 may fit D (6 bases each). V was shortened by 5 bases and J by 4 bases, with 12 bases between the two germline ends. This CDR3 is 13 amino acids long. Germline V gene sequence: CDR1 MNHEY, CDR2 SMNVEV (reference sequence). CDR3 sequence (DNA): TGTGCCAGCAGTGTCACAGGGAGGTACGAGCAGTACTTC. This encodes CASSVTGRYEQYF.

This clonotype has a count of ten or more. The CDR3 DNA sequence: TGTGCCAGCAGTTACTCGATGGCTCGGACAGATACGCAGTATTTT. Amino acids: CASSYSMARTDTQYF. The chain recombines TRBV6-5 with TRBJ2-3; D not resolved. The CDR3 length is 15 residues. CDR1 MNHEY and CDR2 SVGAGI come from the germline V gene. The V gene lost 0 bases and the J gene lost 3 bases, with 10 bases spanning the gap.

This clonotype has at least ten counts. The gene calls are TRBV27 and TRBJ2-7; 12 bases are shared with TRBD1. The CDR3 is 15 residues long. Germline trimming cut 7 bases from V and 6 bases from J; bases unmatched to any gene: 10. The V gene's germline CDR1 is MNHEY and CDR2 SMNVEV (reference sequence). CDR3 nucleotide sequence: TGTGCCAGCACTCCCCCGGGACAGGGGGCTGGCGAGCAGTACTTC. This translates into CASTPPGQGAGEQYF.

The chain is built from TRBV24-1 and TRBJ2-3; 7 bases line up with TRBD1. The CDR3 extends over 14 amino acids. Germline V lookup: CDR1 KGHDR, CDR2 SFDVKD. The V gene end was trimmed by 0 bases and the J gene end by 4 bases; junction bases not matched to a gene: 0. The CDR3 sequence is CATSDLQGADTQYF. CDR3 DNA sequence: TGTGCCACCAGTGATTTGCAGGGGGCAGATACGCAGTATTTT.

The CDR3 is CASRLTLVSNTGELFF. CDR3 nucleotides: TGCGCCAGCAGACTCACACTAGTCTCGAACACCGGGGAGCTGTTTTTT. The chain employs TRBV5-1 and TRBJ2-2; perhaps TRBD2 as D (5 bases). Germline V gives CDR1 SGHRS, CDR2 YFSETQ. Trimming removed 5 bases from V and 0 bases from J, with 14 bases in between. This CDR3 region has 16 residues.

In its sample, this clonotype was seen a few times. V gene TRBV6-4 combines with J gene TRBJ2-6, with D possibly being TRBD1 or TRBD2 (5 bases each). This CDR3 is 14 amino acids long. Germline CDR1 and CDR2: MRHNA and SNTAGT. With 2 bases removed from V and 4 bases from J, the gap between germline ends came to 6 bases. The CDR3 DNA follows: TGTGCCAGCAGTGACGGGGGAGGGGCCAACGTCCTGACTTTC. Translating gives CASSDGGGANVLTF.

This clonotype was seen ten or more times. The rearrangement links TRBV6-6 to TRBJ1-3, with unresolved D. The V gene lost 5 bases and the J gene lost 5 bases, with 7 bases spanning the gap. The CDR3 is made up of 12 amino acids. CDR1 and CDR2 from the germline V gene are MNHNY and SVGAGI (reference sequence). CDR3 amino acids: CASSQTRNTIYF. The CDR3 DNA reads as TGTGCCAGCAGTCAGACACGAAACACCATATATTTT.

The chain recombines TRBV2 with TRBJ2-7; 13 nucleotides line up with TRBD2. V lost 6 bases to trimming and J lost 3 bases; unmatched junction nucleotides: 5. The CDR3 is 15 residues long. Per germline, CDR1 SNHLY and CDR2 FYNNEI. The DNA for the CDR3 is TGTGCCAGCAGGGGACTAGCGGGGAGATACTACGAGCAGTACTTC. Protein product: CASRGLAGRYYEQYF.

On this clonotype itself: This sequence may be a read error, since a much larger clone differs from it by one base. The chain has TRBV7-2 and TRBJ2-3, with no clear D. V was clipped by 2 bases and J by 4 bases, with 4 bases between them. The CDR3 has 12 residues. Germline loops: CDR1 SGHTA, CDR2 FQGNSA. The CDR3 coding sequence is TGTACCAGCAGCTTAAGGGCAGATACGCAGTATTTT. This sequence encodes CTSSLRADTQYF. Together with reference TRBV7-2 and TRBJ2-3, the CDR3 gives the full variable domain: GAGVSQSPSNKVTEKGKDVELRCDPISGHTALYWYRQSLGQGLEFLIYFQGNSAPDKSGLPSDRFSAERTGGSVSTLTIQRTQQEDSAVYLCTSSLRADTQYFGPGTRLTVL.

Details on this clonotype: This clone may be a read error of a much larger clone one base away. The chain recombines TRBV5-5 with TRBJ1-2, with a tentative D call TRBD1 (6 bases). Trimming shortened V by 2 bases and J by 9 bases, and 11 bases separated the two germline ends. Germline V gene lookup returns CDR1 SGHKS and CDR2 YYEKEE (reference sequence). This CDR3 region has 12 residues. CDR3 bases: TGTGCCAGCAGCTTTGATAGGGACAGCTACACCTTC. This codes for CASSFDRDSYTF. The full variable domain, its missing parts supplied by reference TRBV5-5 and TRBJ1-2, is DAGVTQSPTHLIKTRGQQVTLRCSPISGHKSVSWYQQVLGQGPQFIFQYYEKEERGRGNFPDRFSARQFPNYSSELNVNALLLGDSALYLCASSFDRDSYTFGSGTRLTVV.

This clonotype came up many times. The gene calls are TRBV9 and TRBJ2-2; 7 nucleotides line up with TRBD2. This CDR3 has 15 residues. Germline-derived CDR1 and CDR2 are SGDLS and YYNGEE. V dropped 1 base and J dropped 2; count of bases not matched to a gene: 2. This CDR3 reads CASSVREGNTGELFF. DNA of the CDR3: TGTGCCAGCAGCGTAAGGGAGGGAAACACCGGGGAGCTGTTTTTT.

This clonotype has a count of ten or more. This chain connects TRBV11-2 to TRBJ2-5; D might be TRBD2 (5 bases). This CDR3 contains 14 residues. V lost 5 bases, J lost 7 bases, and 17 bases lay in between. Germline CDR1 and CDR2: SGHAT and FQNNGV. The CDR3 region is CASSLAPSWGTQYF. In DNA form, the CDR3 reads TGTGCCAGCAGCCTAGCCCCCAGCTGGGGGACCCAGTACTTC.

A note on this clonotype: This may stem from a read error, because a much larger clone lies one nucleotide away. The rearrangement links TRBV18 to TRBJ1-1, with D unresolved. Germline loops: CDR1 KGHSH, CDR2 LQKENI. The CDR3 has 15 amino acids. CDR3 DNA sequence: TGTGCCAGCTCACCAATGAGGGAGATGAACACTGGAGCTTTCTTT. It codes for CASSPMREMNTGAFF.

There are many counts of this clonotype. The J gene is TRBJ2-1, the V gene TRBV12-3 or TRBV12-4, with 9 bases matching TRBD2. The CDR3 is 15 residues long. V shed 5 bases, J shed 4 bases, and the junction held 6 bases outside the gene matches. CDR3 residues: CASSGLAGAYNEQFF. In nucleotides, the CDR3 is TGTGCCAGCAGTGGCTTAGCGGGGGCGTACAATGAGCAGTTCTTC.

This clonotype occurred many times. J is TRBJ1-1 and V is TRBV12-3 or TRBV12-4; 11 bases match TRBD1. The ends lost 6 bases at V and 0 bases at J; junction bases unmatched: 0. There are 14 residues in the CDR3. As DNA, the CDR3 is TGTGCCAGCAGGGGACAGGGGGTGAACACTGAAGCTTTCTTT. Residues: CASRGQGVNTEAFF.

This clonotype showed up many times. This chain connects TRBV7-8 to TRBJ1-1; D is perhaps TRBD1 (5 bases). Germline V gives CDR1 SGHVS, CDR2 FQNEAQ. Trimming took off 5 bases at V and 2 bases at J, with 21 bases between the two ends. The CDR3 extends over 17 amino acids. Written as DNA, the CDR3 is TGTGCCAGCAGCCCAAGGGTCCCGGGACCGTTTAACACTGAAGCTTTCTTT. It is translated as CASSPRVPGPFNTEAFF. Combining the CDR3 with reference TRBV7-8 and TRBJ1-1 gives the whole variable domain GAGVSQSPRYKVAKRGQDVALRCDPISGHVSLFWYQQALGQGPEFLTYFQNEAQLDKSGLPSDRFFAERPEGSVSTLKIQRTQQEDSAVYLCASSPRVPGPFNTEAFFGQGTRLTVV.

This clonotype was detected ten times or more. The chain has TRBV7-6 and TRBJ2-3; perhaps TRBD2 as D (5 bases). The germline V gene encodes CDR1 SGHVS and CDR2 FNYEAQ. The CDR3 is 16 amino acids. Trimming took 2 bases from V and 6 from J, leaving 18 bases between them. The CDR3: CASSLKAEAAGDTQYF. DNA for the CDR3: TGTGCCAGCAGCTTAAAGGCGGAGGCAGCTGGCGATACGCAGTATTTT.

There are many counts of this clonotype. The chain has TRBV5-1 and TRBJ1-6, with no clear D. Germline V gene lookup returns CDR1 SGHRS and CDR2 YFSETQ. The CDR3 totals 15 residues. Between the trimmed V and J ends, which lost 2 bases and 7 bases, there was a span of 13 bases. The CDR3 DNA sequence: TGCGCCAGCAGCTTAGACTTGGTGGGGAATTCACCCCTCCACTTT. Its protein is CASSLDLVGNSPLHF.

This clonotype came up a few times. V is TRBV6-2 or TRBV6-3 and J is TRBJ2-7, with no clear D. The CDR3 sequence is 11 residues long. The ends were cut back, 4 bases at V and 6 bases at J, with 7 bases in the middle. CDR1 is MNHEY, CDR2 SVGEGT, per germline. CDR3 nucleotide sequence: TGTGCCAGCAGTTTCGGTCTCGAGCAGTACTTC. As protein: CASSFGLEQYF.

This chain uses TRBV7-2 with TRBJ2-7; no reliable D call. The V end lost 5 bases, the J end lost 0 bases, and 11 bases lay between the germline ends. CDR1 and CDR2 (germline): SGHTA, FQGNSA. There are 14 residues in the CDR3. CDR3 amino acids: CASSPQVSSYEQYF. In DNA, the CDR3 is TGTGCCAGCAGCCCTCAGGTCTCCTCCTACGAGCAGTACTTC.

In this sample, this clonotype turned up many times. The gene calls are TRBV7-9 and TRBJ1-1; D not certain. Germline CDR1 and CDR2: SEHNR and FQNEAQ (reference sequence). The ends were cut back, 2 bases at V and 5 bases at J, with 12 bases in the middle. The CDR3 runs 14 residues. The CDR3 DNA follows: TGTGCCAGCAGCTTATCATCGGGAGGGACTGAAGCTTTCTTT. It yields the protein CASSLSSGGTEAFF. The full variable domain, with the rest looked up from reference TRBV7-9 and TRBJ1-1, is DTGVSQNPRHKITKRGQNVTFRCDPISEHNRLYWYRQTLGQGPEFLTYFQNEAQLEKSRLLSDRFSAERPKGSFSTLEIQRTEQGDSAMYLCASSLSSGGTEAFFGQGTRLTVV.

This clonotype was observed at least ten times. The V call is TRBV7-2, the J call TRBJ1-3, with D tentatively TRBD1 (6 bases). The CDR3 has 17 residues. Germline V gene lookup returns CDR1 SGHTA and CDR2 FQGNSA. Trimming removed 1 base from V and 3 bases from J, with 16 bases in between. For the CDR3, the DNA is TGTGCCAGCAGCTTAGGGCCCGGGGGCAGGATTGGAAACACCATATATTTT. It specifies CASSLGPGGRIGNTIYF.

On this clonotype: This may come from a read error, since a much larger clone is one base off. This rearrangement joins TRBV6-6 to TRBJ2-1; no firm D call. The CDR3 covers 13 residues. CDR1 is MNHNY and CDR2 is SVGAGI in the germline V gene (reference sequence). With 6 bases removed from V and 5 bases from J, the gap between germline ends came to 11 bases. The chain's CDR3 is CASSPDLHNEQFF. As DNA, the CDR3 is TGTGCCAGCAGCCCTGATCTACACAATGAGCAGTTCTTC.

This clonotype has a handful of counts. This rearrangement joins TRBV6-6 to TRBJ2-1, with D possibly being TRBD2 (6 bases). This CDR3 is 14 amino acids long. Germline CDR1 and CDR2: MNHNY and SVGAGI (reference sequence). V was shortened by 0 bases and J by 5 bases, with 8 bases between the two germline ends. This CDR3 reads CASSYSGGDNEQFF. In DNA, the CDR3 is TGTGCCAGCAGTTACTCGGGAGGCGACAATGAGCAGTTCTTC.